A selection of T cell receptor beta chains follows, all from one sample in a study of post-analysis software for immune sequencing data. MiXCR was run by TCRdb on the PCR reads, yielding one entry per CDR3 protein. The sample gives roughly 620,000 distinct CDR3 sequences, 44% of which show up once; over 1.5% is in the top ten. The sample consisted of blood. The receptors were gathered from a girl aged 5-17 years with multiple sclerosis. Both conserved end residues are part of each CDR3. D genes are given only for firm matches. Size is stated for part of the rows, as once, few or many counts, or as a class when the clone is expanded.

d_call j_call v_call clone_size cdr3_aa cdr3_nt
TRBD2 TRBJ2-1 TRBV29-1 few CSVERGTSGAKEQFF TGCAGCGTTGAACGGGGGACTAGCGGGGCAAAGGAGCAGTTCTTC
- TRBJ1-1 TRBV5-1 - CASRAMIGGAVSTEAFF TGCGCCAGCAGGGCTATGATAGGGGGGGCGGTAAGCACTGAAGCTTTCTTT
- TRBJ2-1 TRBV5-1 - CASSLYSGTNYNEQFF TGCGCCAGCAGCTTATATTCCGGGACAAACTACAATGAGCAGTTCTTC
TRBD1 TRBJ2-2 TRBV7-2 - CASSIAGTGAGELFF TGTGCCAGCAGCATCGCCGGGACAGGGGCCGGGGAGCTGTTTTTT
- TRBJ2-5 TRBV7-8 many CASSLGAVTGETQYF TGTGCCAGCAGCTTAGGGGCAGTAACCGGTGAGACCCAGTACTTC
- TRBJ1-5 TRBV7-2 - CASSPPNRNQPQHF TGTGCCAGCAGCCCCCCGAACAGGAATCAGCCCCAGCATTTT
TRBD1 TRBJ2-3 TRBV4-1 - CASSQTGTASYEDTQYF TGCGCCAGCAGCCAAACCGGGACAGCGAGTTATGAGGATACGCAGTATTTT
TRBD1 TRBJ2-7 TRBV12-3/TRBV12-4 - CASSRTTGGQGGEQYF TGTGCCAGCAGTCGAACCACCGGCGGACAGGGAGGAGAGCAGTACTTC
- TRBJ2-1 TRBV6-2/TRBV6-3 once CASSYSMWGSDEQFF TGTGCCAGCAGTTACTCGATGTGGGGGTCCGATGAGCAGTTCTTC
TRBD1 TRBJ1-2 TRBV11-3 few CASSSTWDRDNYGYTF TGTGCCAGCAGCTCCACGTGGGACAGGGATAACTATGGCTACACCTTC
- TRBJ2-7 TRBV25-1 - CASSPGLLGYEQYF TGTGCCAGCAGTCCAGGGTTATTGGGCTACGAGCAGTACTTC
TRBD2 TRBJ2-3 TRBV6-2/TRBV6-3 few CASSPGTSVVLDTQYF TGTGCCAGCAGTCCAGGGACTAGCGTCGTCTTAGATACGCAGTATTTT
TRBD2 TRBJ2-7 TRBV20-1 few CSATGTSGRSSYEQYF TGCAGTGCTACCGGGACTAGCGGGCGTAGCTCCTACGAGCAGTACTTC
- TRBJ1-1 TRBV7-9 - CASSWWVAEAFF TGTGCCAGCAGCTGGTGGGTGGCTGAAGCTTTCTTT
- TRBJ2-3 TRBV3-1 - CASSQDIWGAHTDTQYF TGTGCCAGCAGCCAAGATATATGGGGGGCACACACAGATACGCAGTATTTT
TRBD2 TRBJ2-7 TRBV10-3 - CAISGGGLAGVSGSYEQYF TGTGCCATCAGTGGAGGTGGACTAGCGGGAGTCAGTGGCTCCTACGAGCAGTACTTC
TRBD2 TRBJ2-3 TRBV12-3/TRBV12-4 few CASSATSGTDTQYF TGTGCCAGCAGCGCTACTAGCGGCACAGATACGCAGTATTTT
TRBD1 TRBJ1-1 TRBV14 - CASSQGQDRDDGEAFF TGTGCCAGCAGCCAAGGACAGGACAGGGACGACGGGGAAGCTTTCTTT
TRBD1 TRBJ2-7 TRBV20-1 many CSFGGTGARAYEQYF TGCAGTTTTGGGGGGACAGGGGCGCGGGCCTACGAGCAGTACTTC
- TRBJ1-6 TRBV7-9 - CASTAVDSNNSPLHF TGTGCCAGCACCGCAGTAGACTCCAATAATTCACCCCTCCACTTT
- TRBJ2-3 TRBV3-1 few CASSQGWLTDTQYF TGTGCCAGCAGCCAAGGATGGCTTACAGATACGCAGTATTTT
- TRBJ2-1 TRBV2 - CAFRVASSYNEQFF TGTGCCTTTAGGGTGGCTAGCTCCTACAATGAGCAGTTCTTC
- TRBJ2-1 TRBV6-5 - CASSYSQGPSYEQFF TGTGCCAGCAGTTACTCCCAGGGGCCCTCCTACGAGCAGTTCTTC
- TRBJ2-7 TRBV10-3 - CAISDEGTGMDEQYF TGTGCCATCAGTGATGAAGGGACCGGAATGGACGAGCAGTACTTC
- TRBJ2-5 TRBV24-1 - CATSRGRTQYF TGTGCCACCAGCCGGGGGAGGACCCAGTACTTC
TRBD1 TRBJ1-1 TRBV6-5 - CASSYSLGTADEAFF TGTGCCAGCAGTTACTCTTTAGGGACAGCCGATGAAGCTTTCTTT
TRBD1 TRBJ2-4 TRBV12-3/TRBV12-4 many CASRNGQGWAKNIQYF TGTGCCAGCAGGAACGGACAGGGATGGGCCAAAAACATTCAGTACTTC
- TRBJ1-5 TRBV6-5 - CASSYSRVEGNQPQHF TGTGCCAGCAGTTACTCGCGGGTTGAGGGCAATCAGCCCCAGCATTTT
- TRBJ2-4 TRBV20-1 few CSVIFGGPGENIQYF TGCAGTGTTATATTCGGGGGCCCTGGGGAAAACATTCAGTACTTC
- TRBJ2-3 TRBV25-1 - CASSAVTGLTDTQYF TGTGCCAGCAGTGCAGTGACCGGGCTCACAGATACGCAGTATTTT
- TRBJ2-5 TRBV19 - CASKKGGSPGETQYF TGTGCCAGCAAGAAAGGGGGTAGCCCTGGAGAGACCCAGTACTTC
TRBD2 TRBJ2-5 TRBV12-3/TRBV12-4 - CASSHKGAGAETQYF TGTGCCAGCAGCCACAAAGGAGCGGGAGCGGAGACCCAGTACTTC
- TRBJ1-6 TRBV27 - CASSLPRIGSSYNSPLHF TGTGCCAGCAGTTTACCCCGGATCGGGAGCTCCTATAATTCACCCCTCCACTTT
- TRBJ2-5 TRBV7-9 few CASTLIPETQYF TGTGCCAGCACCCTAATCCCCGAGACCCAGTACTTC
- TRBJ2-7 TRBV12-3/TRBV12-4 - CASNLDSSYEQYF TGTGCCAGCAATCTGGACTCTTCCTACGAGCAGTACTTC
- TRBJ1-1 TRBV11-3 - CASSVRGGVEAFF TGTGCCAGCAGCGTCCGGGGGGGGGTTGAAGCTTTCTTT
- TRBJ2-5 TRBV5-1 - CASSPPMRGGETQYF TGCGCCAGCAGCCCCCCAATGCGGGGAGGAGAGACCCAGTACTTC
TRBD2 TRBJ2-7 TRBV7-2 - CAGSLAGPSSYEQYF TGTGCCGGCAGCTTAGCGGGGCCAAGCTCCTACGAGCAGTACTTC
- TRBJ2-7 TRBV28 - CASSLLKGGSYNEQYF TGTGCCAGCAGCCTCCTCAAGGGGGGTTCCTACAATGAGCAGTACTTC
- TRBJ2-6 TRBV12-3/TRBV12-4 - CASSFGGFSGANVLTF TGTGCCAGCAGTTTTGGGGGGTTCTCTGGGGCCAACGTCCTGACTTTC
- TRBJ2-1 TRBV20-1 few CGLGPYNEQFF TGCGGCCTTGGGCCCTACAATGAGCAGTTCTTC
TRBD2 TRBJ2-7 TRBV13 few CASSTRLAGIDEQYF TGTGCCAGCAGCACCAGACTAGCGGGAATCGACGAGCAGTACTTC
- TRBJ1-4 TRBV20-1 - CSASEGAGKLFF TGCAGTGCTAGCGAGGGAGCGGGAAAACTGTTTTTT